This T cell receptor beta chain was documented in a study of beta chain features in type 1 diabetes. This CDR3 comprises 15 residues. Germline V lookup: CDR1 SGHRS, CDR2 YFSETQ. V lost 0 bases and J 6 bases, leaving 14 bases between the germline ends. The entirety of the isolated RNA underwent reverse transcription, so expressed TCRB transcripts were sequenced. The assay was immunoSEQ multiplex PCR, and TCRdb's table has in-frame clones only and misses some. The sample shows approximately 300,000 clones, about 10% of them seen only once. This chain links TRBV5-1 with TRBJ2-3; D perhaps matches TRBD2 (6 bases). The sample consisted of naive CD4+ T cells from blood. The sequence was obtained from a woman aged 25-40 years in good health. The CDR3 DNA follows: TGCGCCAGCAGCTTGGTTCTAGCGCCAGGGGATACGCAGTATTTT. Protein product: CASSLVLAPGDTQYF.